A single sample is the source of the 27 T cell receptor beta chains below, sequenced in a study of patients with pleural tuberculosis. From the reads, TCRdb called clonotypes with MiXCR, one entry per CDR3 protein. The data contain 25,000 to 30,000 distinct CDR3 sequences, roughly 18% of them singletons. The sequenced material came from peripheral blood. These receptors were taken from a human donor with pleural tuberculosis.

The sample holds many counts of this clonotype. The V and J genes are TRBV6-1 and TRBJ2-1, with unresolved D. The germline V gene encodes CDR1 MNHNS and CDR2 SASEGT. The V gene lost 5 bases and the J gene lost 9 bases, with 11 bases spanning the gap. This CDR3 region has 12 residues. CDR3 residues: CASSKDRGEQFF. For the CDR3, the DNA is TGTGCCAGCAGTAAGGACCGCGGTGAGCAGTTCTTC.

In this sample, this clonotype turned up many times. The DNA for the CDR3 is TGTGCCAGCAGCTTAGTAGGAGGGACTGGAAACACCATATATTTT. Amino acids: CASSLVGGTGNTIYF. J is TRBJ1-3 and V is TRBV7-2; no clear D gene. The V end lost 1 base, the J end lost 2 bases, and 9 bases lay between the germline ends. This CDR3 has 15 amino acids. Germline assignment: CDR1 SGHTA and CDR2 FQGNSA.

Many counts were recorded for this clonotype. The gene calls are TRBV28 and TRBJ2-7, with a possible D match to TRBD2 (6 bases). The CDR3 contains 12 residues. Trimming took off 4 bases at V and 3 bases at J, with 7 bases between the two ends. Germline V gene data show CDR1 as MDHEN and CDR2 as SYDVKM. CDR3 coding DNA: TGTGCCAGCAGTTCGGGAGTCTACGAGCAGTACTTC. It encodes CASSSGVYEQYF.

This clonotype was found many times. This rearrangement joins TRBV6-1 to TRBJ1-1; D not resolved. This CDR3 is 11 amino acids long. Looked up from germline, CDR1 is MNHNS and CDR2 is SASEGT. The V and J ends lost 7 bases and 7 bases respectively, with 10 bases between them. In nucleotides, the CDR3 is TGTGCCAGCACCAGAGATTTTGAAGCTTTCTTT. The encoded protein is CASTRDFEAFF.

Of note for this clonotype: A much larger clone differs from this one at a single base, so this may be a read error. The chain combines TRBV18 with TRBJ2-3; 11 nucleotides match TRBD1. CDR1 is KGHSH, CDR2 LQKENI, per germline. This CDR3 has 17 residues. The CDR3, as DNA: TGTGCCAGTTGCCATCGAACCGGGACAGGGGGTAGAGATACGAAGTATTTT. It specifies CASCHRTGTGGRDTKYF.

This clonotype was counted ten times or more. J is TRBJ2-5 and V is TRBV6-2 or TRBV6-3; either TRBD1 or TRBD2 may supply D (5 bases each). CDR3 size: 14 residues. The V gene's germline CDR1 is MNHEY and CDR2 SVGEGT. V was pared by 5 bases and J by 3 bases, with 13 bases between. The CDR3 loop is CASSRTGTEETQYF. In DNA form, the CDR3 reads TGTGCCAGCAGTCGGACCGGGACGGAAGAGACCCAGTACTTC.

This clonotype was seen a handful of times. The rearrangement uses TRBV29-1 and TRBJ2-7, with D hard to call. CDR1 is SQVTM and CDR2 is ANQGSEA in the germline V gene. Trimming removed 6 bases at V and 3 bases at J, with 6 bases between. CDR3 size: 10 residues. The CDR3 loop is CSVISYEQYF. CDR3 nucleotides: TGCAGCGTCATAAGCTACGAGCAGTACTTC.

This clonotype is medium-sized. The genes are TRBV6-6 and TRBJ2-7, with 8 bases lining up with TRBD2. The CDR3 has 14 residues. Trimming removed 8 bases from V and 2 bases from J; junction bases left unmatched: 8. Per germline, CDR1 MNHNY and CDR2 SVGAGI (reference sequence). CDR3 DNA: TGTGCCAGCTGGAGAGGCGGGAGGACCTACGAGCAGTACTTC. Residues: CASWRGGRTYEQYF.

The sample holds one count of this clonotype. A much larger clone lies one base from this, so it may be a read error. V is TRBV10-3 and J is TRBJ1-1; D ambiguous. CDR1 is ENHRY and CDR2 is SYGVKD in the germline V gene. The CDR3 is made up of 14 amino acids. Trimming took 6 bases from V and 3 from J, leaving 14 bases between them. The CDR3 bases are TGTGCCATCAGGGGAGCCTCGGAGGACACTGAAGCTTTCTTT. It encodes CAIRGASEDTEAFF.

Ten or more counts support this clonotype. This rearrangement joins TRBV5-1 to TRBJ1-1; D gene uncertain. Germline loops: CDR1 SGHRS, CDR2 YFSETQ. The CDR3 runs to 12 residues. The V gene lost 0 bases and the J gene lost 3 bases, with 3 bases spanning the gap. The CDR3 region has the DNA TGCGCCAGCAGCTTGGGGGACACTGAAGCTTTCTTT. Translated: CASSLGDTEAFF.

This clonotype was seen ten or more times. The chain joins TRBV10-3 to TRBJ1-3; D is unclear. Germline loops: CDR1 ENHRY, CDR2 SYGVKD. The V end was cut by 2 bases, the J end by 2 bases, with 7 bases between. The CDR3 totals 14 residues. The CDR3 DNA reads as TGTGCCATCAGTGAGATAGGGCCTGGAAACACCATATATTTT. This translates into CAISEIGPGNTIYF.

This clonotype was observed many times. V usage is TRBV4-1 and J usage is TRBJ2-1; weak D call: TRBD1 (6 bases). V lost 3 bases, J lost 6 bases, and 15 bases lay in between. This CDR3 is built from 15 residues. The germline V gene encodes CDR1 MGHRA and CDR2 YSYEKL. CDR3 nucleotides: TGCGCCAGCAGCCAGTACGAACAGGGCAGCAATGAGCAGTTCTTC. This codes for CASSQYEQGSNEQFF.

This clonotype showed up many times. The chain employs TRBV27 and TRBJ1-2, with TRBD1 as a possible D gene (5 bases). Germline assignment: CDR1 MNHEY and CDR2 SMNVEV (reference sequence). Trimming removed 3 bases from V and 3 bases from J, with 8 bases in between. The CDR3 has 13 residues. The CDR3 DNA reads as TGTGCCAGCAGTTTGGGGGTTGACTATGGCTACACCTTC. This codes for CASSLGVDYGYTF.

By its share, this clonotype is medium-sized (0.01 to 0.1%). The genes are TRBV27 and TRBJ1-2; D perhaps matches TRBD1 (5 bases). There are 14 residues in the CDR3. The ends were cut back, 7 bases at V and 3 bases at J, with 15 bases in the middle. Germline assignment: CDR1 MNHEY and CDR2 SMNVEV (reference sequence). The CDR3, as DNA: TGTGCCAGCAAACCTTGGGACGTAGACTATGGCTACACCTTC. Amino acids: CASKPWDVDYGYTF.

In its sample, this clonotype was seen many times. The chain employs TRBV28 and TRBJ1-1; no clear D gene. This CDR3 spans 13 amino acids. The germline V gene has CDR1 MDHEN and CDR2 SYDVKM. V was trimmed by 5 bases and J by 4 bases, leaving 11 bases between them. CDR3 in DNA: TGTGCCAGCAGTCCCCACGGAAGCACTGAAGCTTTCTTT. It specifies CASSPHGSTEAFF.

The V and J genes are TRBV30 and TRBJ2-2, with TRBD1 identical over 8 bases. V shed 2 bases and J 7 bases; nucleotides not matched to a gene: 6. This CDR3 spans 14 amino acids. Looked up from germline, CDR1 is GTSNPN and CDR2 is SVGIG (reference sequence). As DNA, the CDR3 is TGTGCCTGGAGTTTGACAGGGGTGGTCGGGGAGCTGTTTTTT. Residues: CAWSLTGVVGELFF.

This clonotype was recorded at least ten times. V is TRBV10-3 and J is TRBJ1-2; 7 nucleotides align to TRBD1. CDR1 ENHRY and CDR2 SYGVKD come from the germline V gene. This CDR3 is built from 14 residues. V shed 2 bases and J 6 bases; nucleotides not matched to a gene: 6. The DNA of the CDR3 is TGTGCCATCAGTGAGAGGCAGGGGGAGGATGGCTACACCTTC. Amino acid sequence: CAISERQGEDGYTF.

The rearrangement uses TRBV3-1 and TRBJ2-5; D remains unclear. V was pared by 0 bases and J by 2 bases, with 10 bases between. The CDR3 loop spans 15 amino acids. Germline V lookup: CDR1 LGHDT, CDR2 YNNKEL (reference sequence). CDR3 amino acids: CASSQEARYQETQYF. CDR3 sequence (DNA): TGTGCCAGCAGCCAAGAGGCGAGGTATCAAGAGACCCAGTACTTC.

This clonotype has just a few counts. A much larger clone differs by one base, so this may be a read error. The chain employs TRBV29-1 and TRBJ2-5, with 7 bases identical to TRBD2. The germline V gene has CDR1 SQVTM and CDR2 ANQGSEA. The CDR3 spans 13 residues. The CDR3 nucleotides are TGCAGCGTTGTTGGAGCGGGGCAAGAGACCCAGCACTTC. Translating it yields CSVVGAGQETQHF.

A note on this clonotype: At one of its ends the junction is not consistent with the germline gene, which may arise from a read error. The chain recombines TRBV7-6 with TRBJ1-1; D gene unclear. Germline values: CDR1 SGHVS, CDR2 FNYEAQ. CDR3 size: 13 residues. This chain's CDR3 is CASGPRSDTEAFF. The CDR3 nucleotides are TGCGCCAGCGGCCCCCGATCGGACACTGAAGCTTTCTTT. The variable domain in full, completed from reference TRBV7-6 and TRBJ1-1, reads GAGVSQSPRYKVTKRGQDVALRCDPISGHVSLYWYRQALGQGPEFLTYFNYEAQQDKSGLPNDRFSAERPEGSISTLTIQRTEQRDSAMYRCASGPRSDTEAFFGQGTRLTVV.

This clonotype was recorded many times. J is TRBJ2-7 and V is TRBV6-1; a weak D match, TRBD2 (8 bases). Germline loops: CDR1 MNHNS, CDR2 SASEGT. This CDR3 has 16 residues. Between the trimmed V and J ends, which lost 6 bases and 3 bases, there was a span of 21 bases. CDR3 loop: CASREPGRGLDYEQYF. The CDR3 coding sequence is TGTGCCAGCAGGGAACCCGGGAGGGGGCTGGACTACGAGCAGTACTTC.

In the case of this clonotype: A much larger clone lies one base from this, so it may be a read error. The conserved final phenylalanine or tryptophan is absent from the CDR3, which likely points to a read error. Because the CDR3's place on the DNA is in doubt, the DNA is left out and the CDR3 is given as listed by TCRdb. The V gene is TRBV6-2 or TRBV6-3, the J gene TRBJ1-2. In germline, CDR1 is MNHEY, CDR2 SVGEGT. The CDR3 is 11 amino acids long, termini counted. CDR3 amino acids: CASSYLATRTS.

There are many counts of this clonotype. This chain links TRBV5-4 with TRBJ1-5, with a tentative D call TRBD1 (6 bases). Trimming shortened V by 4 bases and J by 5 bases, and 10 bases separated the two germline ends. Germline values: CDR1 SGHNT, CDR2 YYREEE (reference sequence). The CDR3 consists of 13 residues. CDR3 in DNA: TGTGCCAGCAGCATGAACAGGGATCAGCCCCAGCATTTT. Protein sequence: CASSMNRDQPQHF.

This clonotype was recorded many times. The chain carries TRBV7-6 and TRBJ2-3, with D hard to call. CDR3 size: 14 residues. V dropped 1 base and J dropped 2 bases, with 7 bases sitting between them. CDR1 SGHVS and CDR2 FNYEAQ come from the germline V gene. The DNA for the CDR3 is TGTGCCAGCAGCTTAGATACTATCACAGATACGCAGTATTTT. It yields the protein CASSLDTITDTQYF.

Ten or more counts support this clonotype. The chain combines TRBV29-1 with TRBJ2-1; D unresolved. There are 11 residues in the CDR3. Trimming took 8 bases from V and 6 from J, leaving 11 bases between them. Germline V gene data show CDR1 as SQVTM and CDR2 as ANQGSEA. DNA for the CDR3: TGCAGCCCCAAGAAAGGCAATGAGCAGTTCTTC. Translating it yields CSPKKGNEQFF.

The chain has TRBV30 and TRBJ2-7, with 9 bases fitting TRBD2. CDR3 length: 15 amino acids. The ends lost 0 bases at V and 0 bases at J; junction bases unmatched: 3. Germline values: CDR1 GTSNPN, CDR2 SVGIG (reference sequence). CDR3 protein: CAWSVLSGSSYEQYF. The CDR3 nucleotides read TGTGCCTGGAGTGTCCTTAGCGGGAGCTCCTACGAGCAGTACTTC.

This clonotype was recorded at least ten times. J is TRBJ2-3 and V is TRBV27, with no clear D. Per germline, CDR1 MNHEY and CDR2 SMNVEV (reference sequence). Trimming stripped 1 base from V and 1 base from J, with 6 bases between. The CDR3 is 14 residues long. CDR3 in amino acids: CASSLYWGTDTQYF. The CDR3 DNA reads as TGTGCCAGCAGTTTATACTGGGGCACAGATACGCAGTATTTT.